These 15 T cell receptor beta chains originate from one sample sequenced in a study of T cell responses to AZD1222 COVID-19 vaccine. The protocol was immunoSEQ multiplex PCR, while the TCRdb copy is restricted to in-frame clones and leaves out a portion. The table includes around 100,000 clones, around 84% detected once. Material: peripheral blood, obtained on day 0 of AZD1222 vaccination. The source of these receptors is an adult in good health.

The rearrangement uses TRBV27 and TRBJ2-3, with 11 positions matching TRBD2. Per germline, CDR1 MNHEY and CDR2 SMNVEV (reference sequence). V trimming: 3 bases; J trimming: 7 bases; junction bases outside the gene matches: 3. The CDR3 is 14 amino acids. As DNA, the CDR3 is TGTGCCAGCAGTTTTAGCGGGAGGGCAAATACGCAGTATTTT. Protein: CASSFSGRANTQYF.

The chain employs TRBV27 and TRBJ2-7; the D is unclear. Germline V CDR1 and CDR2: MNHEY, SMNVEV (reference sequence). This CDR3 is 16 amino acids long. V lost 7 bases and J 3 bases, leaving 22 bases between the germline ends. The CDR3 sequence: CASTPLPGSLDYEQYF. CDR3 in DNA: TGTGCCAGCACACCTCTCCCCGGTAGCTTAGACTACGAGCAGTACTTC.

This clone was picked up one time. The chain employs TRBV28 and TRBJ2-7, with TRBD1 identical over 9 bases. Germline CDR1 reads MDHEN; CDR2 reads SYDVKM. Trimming cost V 6 bases and J 1 base; bases outside gene matches: 4. The CDR3 consists of 14 residues. CDR3 in DNA: TGTGCCAGCAGGCAACAGGGGGCGTCCTACGAGCAGTACTTC. It encodes CASRQQGASYEQYF.

This rearrangement joins TRBV5-4 to TRBJ2-5, with D perhaps given as TRBD1 or TRBD2 (6 bases each). The germline V gene has CDR1 SGHNT and CDR2 YYREEE (reference sequence). This CDR3 has 15 amino acids. Between the trimmed V and J ends, which lost 3 bases and 4 bases, there was a span of 16 bases. The CDR3 reads CASSSLVGGLETQYF. CDR3 DNA: TGTGCCAGCAGCTCCTTAGTGGGGGGCCTAGAGACCCAGTACTTC.

The chain has TRBV5-4 and TRBJ1-3; TRBD1 might be the D (6 bases). V lost 4 bases and J 10 bases, leaving 15 bases between the germline ends. This CDR3 has 13 residues. CDR1 is SGHNT and CDR2 is YYREEE in the germline V gene (reference sequence). The CDR3 here is CASSPGAGGTIYF. The CDR3 nucleotides are TGTGCCAGCAGCCCGGGGGCAGGAGGGACCATATATTTT.

The chain recombines TRBV19 with TRBJ1-1; D is possibly TRBD1 (5 bases). Deletions cut 7 bases from V and 7 bases from J, with 22 bases between. This CDR3 has 15 amino acids. Germline V gene data show CDR1 as LNHDA and CDR2 as SQIVND (reference sequence). The CDR3 sequence: CASKGIDIRNDEAFF. The CDR3 DNA follows: TGTGCCAGTAAGGGGATCGACATAAGAAACGATGAAGCTTTCTTT.

The gene calls are TRBV7-9 and TRBJ2-5; possible D gene TRBD1, 6 bases. Trimming shortened V by 4 bases and J by 0 bases, and 9 bases separated the two germline ends. Germline CDR1 SEHNR, CDR2 FQNEAQ (reference sequence). The length of the CDR3 is 14 residues. CDR3 sequence: CASSYGQYQETQYF. DNA for the CDR3: TGTGCCAGCAGCTACGGACAGTACCAAGAGACCCAGTACTTC.

The chain is built from TRBV7-9 and TRBJ1-1; D is undetermined. The CDR3 loop spans 15 amino acids. V shed 2 bases and J shed 6 bases, with 16 bases lying between them. Per germline, CDR1 SEHNR and CDR2 FQNEAQ (reference sequence). The DNA for the CDR3 is TGTGCCAGCAGCTTATCTGTCACAGTTTCTCCTGAAGCTTTCTTT. This gives the protein CASSLSVTVSPEAFF. Supplemented by reference TRBV7-9 and TRBJ1-1, the full variable domain reads DTGVSQNPRHKITKRGQNVTFRCDPISEHNRLYWYRQTLGQGPEFLTYFQNEAQLEKSRLLSDRFSAERPKGSFSTLEIQRTEQGDSAMYLCASSLSVTVSPEAFFGQGTRLTVV.

This clone was seen just once. This chain joins TRBV9 and TRBJ2-2, with D perhaps TRBD1 (6 bases). The V gene's germline CDR1 is SGDLS and CDR2 YYNGEE. V was cut by 4 bases and J by 2 bases, with 15 bases left in between. The CDR3 runs to 16 residues. CDR3 loop: CASSIGQRPNTGELFF. The CDR3 nucleotides are TGTGCCAGCAGCATTGGACAGAGACCTAACACCGGGGAGCTGTTTTTT.

This chain joins TRBV21-1 and TRBJ1-2. TRBV21-1 has pseudogene status. The CDR3 loop spans 15 amino acids. The CDR3 coding sequence is TGTGCCAGCAGCCCCCGAAGGGGGAGGAGCTATGGCTACACCTTC. Amino acid sequence: CASSPRRGRSYGYTF.

J is TRBJ1-1 and V is TRBV19; D call uncertain. The CDR3 covers 16 residues. The germline V and J ends were trimmed by 5 bases and 1 base, with 17 bases remaining between them. CDR1 is LNHDA and CDR2 is SQIVND in the germline V gene (reference sequence). Here the CDR3 reads CASSEGGFRANTEAFF. Here the CDR3 DNA reads TGTGCCAGTAGTGAGGGTGGCTTCCGAGCGAACACTGAAGCTTTCTTT. Complete variable domain (other parts from reference TRBV19 and TRBJ1-1): DGGITQSPKYLFRKEGQNVTLSCEQNLNHDAMYWYRQDPGQGLRLIYYSQIVNDFQKGDIAEGYSVSREKKESFPLTVTSAQKNPTAFYLCASSEGGFRANTEAFFGQGTRLTVV.

As DNA, the CDR3 is TGCGCCAGCTCCCGCAGGGGAAATGAAAAACTGTTTTTT. Encoded protein: CASSRRGNEKLFF. This chain uses TRBV10-1 with TRBJ1-4; possibly TRBD1 for D (6 bases). From germline, CDR1 is WNHNN and CDR2 SYGVQD (reference sequence). Trimming stripped 8 bases from V and 5 bases from J, with 12 bases between. The CDR3 runs 13 residues.

The V gene is TRBV7-2, the J gene TRBJ1-2; D possibly corresponds to TRBD1 (5 bases). CDR1 SGHTA and CDR2 FQGNSA come from the germline V gene. This CDR3 is 14 amino acids long. The V end was cut by 2 bases, the J end by 7 bases, with 14 bases between. In nucleotides, the CDR3 is TGTGCCAGCAGCTTACAGGAGCAGGGTAGTGGCTACACCTTC. Its translation: CASSLQEQGSGYTF.

In the case of this clone: This CDR3 is also generated by other DNA sequences in the sample. V gene TRBV7-2 combines with J gene TRBJ2-7; D ambiguous. The germline V gene has CDR1 SGHTA and CDR2 FQGNSA. The CDR3 covers 12 residues. V lost 5 bases and J lost 1, with 6 bases in between. DNA for the CDR3: TGTGCCAGCAGCCTTACTTCCTACGAGCAGTACTTC. This sequence encodes CASSLTSYEQYF.

This chain joins TRBV28 and TRBJ2-4, with 9 nucleotides matching TRBD1. Germline-derived CDR1 and CDR2 are MDHEN and SYDVKM. The CDR3 runs to 14 residues. With V trimmed by 6 bases and J by 6 bases, 6 bases remained unmatched. CDR3 residues: CASSLGTGINIQYF. CDR3 in DNA: TGTGCCAGCAGCCTTGGGACAGGGATAAACATTCAGTACTTC.